A single sample gave rise to the 30 T cell receptor beta chains below, sequenced in a study of blood T cell repertoires in COVID-19. The assay was immunoSEQ multiplex PCR, and TCRdb's table has in-frame clones only and misses some. This table holds 80,000 to 90,000 clones, around four fifths found once. The specimen sequenced was peripheral blood. The receptors here all came from a man aged 70-80 years with acute or convalescent COVID-19.

This CDR3 reads CAISVQGTEAFF. CDR3 bases: TGTGCCATCAGTGTCCAGGGAACTGAAGCTTTCTTT. J is TRBJ1-1 and V is TRBV10-3; tentative D call: TRBD1 (5 bases). Germline assignment: CDR1 ENHRY and CDR2 SYGVKD. Trimming took 4 bases from V and 5 from J, leaving 8 bases between them. The CDR3 loop spans 12 amino acids.

V gene TRBV5-4 combines with J gene TRBJ1-1; D is uncertain. The germline V gene has CDR1 SGHNT and CDR2 YYREEE (reference sequence). V shed 2 bases and J shed 4 bases, with 6 bases lying between them. The CDR3 length is 12 residues. This chain's CDR3 is CASSFHSTEAFF. As DNA, the CDR3 is TGTGCCAGCAGCTTTCATAGCACTGAAGCTTTCTTT.

This clone was detected only a few times. The CDR3: CASSPRANNQPQHF. The CDR3 bases are TGTGCCAGCTCACCACGTGCGAACAATCAGCCCCAGCATTTT. This chain uses TRBV18 with TRBJ1-5; no clear D. The CDR3 length is 14 residues. CDR1 KGHSH and CDR2 LQKENI come from the germline V gene. V was cut by 1 base and J by 3 bases, with 7 bases left in between.

This chain uses TRBV19 with TRBJ1-6; D unclear. The V gene lost 0 bases and the J gene lost 7 bases, with 13 bases spanning the gap. The CDR3 loop spans 16 amino acids. The germline CDR1 and CDR2 sequences are LNHDA and SQIVND (reference sequence). As DNA, the CDR3 is TGTGCCAGTAGTATAGATCAGAGGGCGGAAAATTCACCCCTCCACTTT. It encodes CASSIDQRAENSPLHF.

The chain joins TRBV19 to TRBJ2-5; TRBD1 agrees at 9 bases. CDR3 length: 14 residues. V shed 5 bases and J 5 bases; nucleotides not matched to a gene: 6. Germline loops: CDR1 LNHDA, CDR2 SQIVND (reference sequence). The CDR3 DNA reads TGTGCCAGTAGTCCAACAGGGGGCTTGGAGACCCAGTACTTC. The encoded protein is CASSPTGGLETQYF.

The chain is built from TRBV5-1 and TRBJ2-2; possibly TRBD1 for D (6 bases). The germline V gene has CDR1 SGHRS and CDR2 YFSETQ. The V end lost 4 bases, the J end lost 2 bases, and 9 bases lay between the germline ends. This CDR3 contains 14 residues. The CDR3 loop is CASSMDSNTGELFF. CDR3 DNA: TGCGCCAGCAGCATGGACAGCAACACCGGGGAGCTGTTTTTT. The variable domain in full, completed from reference TRBV5-1 and TRBJ2-2, reads KAGVTQTPRYLIKTRGQQVTLSCSPISGHRSVSWYQQTPGQGLQFLFEYFSETQRNKGNFPGRFSGRQFSNSRSEMNVSTLELGDSALYLCASSMDSNTGELFFGEGSRLTVL.

A single count supports this clone. This rearrangement joins TRBV4-1 to TRBJ2-1, with a weak D call TRBD1 (5 bases). The CDR3 spans 13 residues. V lost 4 bases and J 10 bases, leaving 14 bases between the germline ends. The germline V gene encodes CDR1 MGHRA and CDR2 YSYEKL. The DNA of the CDR3 is TGCGCCAGCAGCCTGACCCAGGGCGACGAGCAGTTCTTC. The encoded protein is CASSLTQGDEQFF.

The V call is TRBV6-5, the J call TRBJ1-6; 9 bases align to TRBD1. J lost 7 bases, V lost 0 bases, and 4 bases had no gene match. CDR3 size: 16 residues. CDR1 MNHEY and CDR2 SVGAGI come from the germline V gene. The CDR3 DNA follows: TGTGCCAGCAGTTACTCGGGGACAGGGCTCAATTCACCCCTCCACTTT. Translated, it gives CASSYSGTGLNSPLHF.

This clone appeared a single time. The chain links TRBV10-2 to TRBJ2-3, with TRBD2 as a possible D gene (6 bases). CDR1 WSHSY and CDR2 SAAADI come from the germline V gene. V was shortened by 10 bases and J by 4 bases, with 12 bases between the two germline ends. The CDR3 contains 12 residues. In DNA form, the CDR3 reads TGCGCCACCAGACTAGGTGCAGATACGCAGTATTTT. Protein sequence: CATRLGADTQYF.

The genes are TRBV11-2 and TRBJ2-2; no clear D gene. The CDR3 has 12 amino acids. V shed 3 bases and J shed 4 bases, with 3 bases lying between them. Germline V gives CDR1 SGHAT, CDR2 FQNNGV. The chain's CDR3 is CASSFFTGELFF. DNA of the CDR3: TGTGCCAGCAGCTTCTTCACCGGGGAGCTGTTTTTT.

The rearrangement links TRBV3-1 (or the pseudogene TRBV3-2) to TRBJ2-3; 7 positions agree with TRBD2. CDR1 LGHDT and CDR2 YNNKEL come from the germline V gene (reference sequence). The CDR3 spans 15 residues. After removal of 2 bases from V and 1 base from J, the junction contained 3 bases not matched to a gene. Here the CDR3 reads CASSQSGVRTDTQYF. The CDR3 bases are TGTGCCAGCAGCCAAAGCGGGGTGCGCACAGATACGCAGTATTTT.

The chain has TRBV7-9 and TRBJ2-1; maybe TRBD1 (6 bases). The CDR3 runs to 16 residues. Germline V gene lookup returns CDR1 SEHNR and CDR2 FQNEAQ (reference sequence). Trimming removed 2 bases from V and 0 bases from J, with 11 bases in between. CDR3 DNA: TGTGCCAGCAGCTTATACGGGACAAACTCCTACAATGAGCAGTTCTTC. As protein: CASSLYGTNSYNEQFF.

The genes are TRBV19 and TRBJ2-1; TRBD1 matches 8 bases. The length of the CDR3 is 13 residues. The V segment lost 10 bases and the J segment 6 bases; nucleotides outside the gene matches: 8. Germline V gene lookup returns CDR1 LNHDA and CDR2 SQIVND (reference sequence). CDR3 loop: CATGQGASNEQFF. CDR3 bases: TGTGCCACCGGGCAGGGGGCCTCCAATGAGCAGTTCTTC.

The rearrangement uses TRBV6-1 and TRBJ1-2; D possibly corresponds to TRBD1 (5 bases). The CDR3 sequence is 16 residues long. The germline CDR1 and CDR2 sequences are MNHNS and SASEGT. Trimming removed 1 base at V and 5 bases at J, with 17 bases between. In DNA, the CDR3 is TGTGCCAGCAGTGAAGACAGGATCGCGATTAAATATGGCTACACCTTC. Residues: CASSEDRIAIKYGYTF.

V gene TRBV6-1 combines with J gene TRBJ2-7; 7 positions match TRBD1. V was pared by 0 bases and J by 1 base, with 3 bases of the junction left unmatched. The length of the CDR3 is 15 residues. Germline assignment: CDR1 MNHNS and CDR2 SASEGT. The CDR3 is CASSEAGGRSYEQYF. The CDR3 DNA sequence: TGTGCCAGCAGTGAAGCAGGGGGCAGGTCCTACGAGCAGTACTTC.

The chain employs TRBV6-5 and TRBJ2-2; 7 bases fit TRBD1. Germline V gene data show CDR1 as MNHEY and CDR2 as SVGAGI. Trimming removed 10 bases from V and 3 bases from J; junction bases left unmatched: 11. CDR3 length: 15 amino acids. Written as DNA, the CDR3 is TGTGCCACCCTCCGAGGGGGCAAATACACCGGGGAGCTGTTTTTT. Protein product: CATLRGGKYTGELFF.

This chain connects TRBV19 to TRBJ2-3; D unclear. CDR3 length equals 16 residues. V was shortened by 3 bases and J by 0 bases, with 13 bases between the two germline ends. Germline CDR1 is LNHDA and CDR2 is SQIVND (reference sequence). CDR3 sequence (DNA): TGTGCCAGTAGTATTTTAGCCGGTTCTAGCACAGATACGCAGTATTTT. The encoded protein is CASSILAGSSTDTQYF.

The CDR3 region is CASSRQGNPITEAFF. In nucleotides, the CDR3 is TGTGCCAGCAGTCGACAGGGGAACCCTATCACTGAAGCTTTCTTT. V and J are TRBV6-6 and TRBJ1-1, with 8 bases fitting TRBD1. This CDR3 region has 15 residues. Per the germline V gene, CDR1 is MNHNY and CDR2 is SVGAGI (reference sequence). J gave up 4 bases and V 5 bases, and 9 bases lay outside the gene matches.

The chain combines TRBV9 with TRBJ1-1; 7 bases line up with TRBD1. The CDR3 loop spans 16 amino acids. Germline values: CDR1 SGDLS, CDR2 YYNGEE. V lost 2 bases to trimming and J lost 6 bases; unmatched junction nucleotides: 13. DNA of the CDR3: TGTGCCAGCAGCGTGGGGACAGTCAGAAATACGGCTGAAGCTTTCTTT. It codes for CASSVGTVRNTAEAFF.

Written as DNA, the CDR3 is TGCGCCAGCAGCTTTACTGGCGGGGAGCTGTTTTTT. Translated, it gives CASSFTGGELFF. The genes are TRBV5-1 and TRBJ2-2; unclear D gene. V lost 2 bases, J lost 7 bases, and 6 bases lay in between. The CDR3 length is 12 residues. Germline V gives CDR1 SGHRS, CDR2 YFSETQ.

About this clone itself: A junction end diverges from the germline sequence, so it may reflect a read error. The rearrangement joins TRBV11-2 to TRBJ1-1; 8 bases map to TRBD1. This CDR3 contains 14 residues. The V gene's germline CDR1 is SGHAT and CDR2 FQNNGV. The CDR3 DNA is TGTGCCAGCAGCTTAAACAGGGGGAACGCTGAAGCTTTCTTT. It encodes CASSLNRGNAEAFF.

V gene TRBV5-1 combines with J gene TRBJ2-2; 7 positions match TRBD1. V gave up 2 bases and J gave up 4 bases; unmatched junction bases: 8. CDR1 SGHRS and CDR2 YFSETQ come from the germline V gene. The CDR3 extends over 16 amino acids. CDR3 residues: CASSLAQGYSTGELFF. CDR3 nucleotides: TGCGCCAGCAGCTTAGCACAGGGGTATAGCACCGGGGAGCTGTTTTTT.

The V and J genes are TRBV12-5 and TRBJ2-3; D is possibly TRBD1 (5 bases). The ends were cut back, 3 bases at V and 8 bases at J, with 9 bases in the middle. There are 12 residues in the CDR3. The germline CDR1 and CDR2 sequences are LGHNT and FRNRAP. The CDR3, as DNA: TGTGCTAGTGGTTTCCTACAGGTTACGCAGTATTTT. Translated, it gives CASGFLQVTQYF.

The chain carries TRBV29-1 and TRBJ2-5; 7 bases fit TRBD2. Germline CDR1 and CDR2: SQVTM and ANQGSEA. V shed 7 bases, J shed 3 bases, and the junction held 11 bases outside the gene matches. The CDR3 covers 14 residues. The CDR3 sequence: CSALKIRGEETQYF. CDR3 DNA sequence: TGCAGCGCCTTGAAAATCCGGGGGGAAGAGACCCAGTACTTC.

This clone was recorded once. The chain employs TRBV2 and TRBJ2-2; TRBD2 matches at 8 bases. This CDR3 is built from 14 residues. Per the germline V gene, CDR1 is SNHLY and CDR2 is FYNNEI. The J segment lost 5 bases and the V segment lost 7 bases, leaving 6 bases of the junction unmatched. The CDR3 DNA follows: TGTGCCAGCATGCCGGGAGGGGGAACCGGGGAGCTGTTTTTT. Protein product: CASMPGGGTGELFF.

The chain couples TRBV3-1 (or the pseudogene TRBV3-2) to TRBJ2-5, with 10 bases matching TRBD2. With V trimmed by 1 base and J by 4 bases, 6 bases remained unmatched. This CDR3 is 16 amino acids long. From germline, CDR1 is LGHDT and CDR2 YNNKEL (reference sequence). CDR3 protein: CASSQVRPSGGETQYF. The CDR3 coding sequence is TGTGCCAGCAGCCAAGTGAGGCCTAGCGGGGGAGAGACCCAGTACTTC.

The V call is TRBV7-9, the J call TRBJ1-1; TRBD1 matches at 8 bases. Germline V gene data show CDR1 as SEHNR and CDR2 as FQNEAQ (reference sequence). Unmatched junction bases numbered 3, after V lost 4 bases and J lost 5 bases. This CDR3 region has 13 residues. The CDR3 is CASSSRQGTEAFF. CDR3 coding DNA: TGTGCCAGCAGCTCCCGACAGGGGACTGAAGCTTTCTTT.

This clone was recorded a few times. The CDR3 coding sequence is TGTGCCAGCAGCCCCCCGGGGTACAATGAGCAGTTCTTC. Protein: CASSPPGYNEQFF. The chain has TRBV2 and TRBJ2-1; tentative D call: TRBD2 (5 bases). From germline, CDR1 is SNHLY and CDR2 FYNNEI. Trimming cost V 6 bases and J 4 bases, with 10 bases left between them. CDR3 size: 13 residues. Full variable domain (remainder filled in from reference TRBV2 and TRBJ2-1): EPEVTQTPSHQVTQMGQEVILRCVPISNHLYFYWYRQILGQKVEFLVSFYNNEISEKSEIFDDQFSVERPDGSNFTLKIRSTKLEDSAMYFCASSPPGYNEQFFGPGTRLTVL.

In its sample, this clone was seen once. The V call is TRBV15, the J call TRBJ1-6; 7 nucleotides match TRBD1. V shed 2 bases, J shed 7 bases, and the junction held 2 bases outside the gene matches. The length of the CDR3 is 14 residues. Per germline, CDR1 LNHNV and CDR2 YYDKDF (reference sequence). This CDR3 reads CATSRQGENSPLHF. DNA for the CDR3: TGTGCCACCAGCAGACAGGGGGAGAATTCACCCCTCCACTTT. Complete variable domain (other parts from reference TRBV15 and TRBJ1-6): DAMVIQNPRYQVTQFGKPVTLSCSQTLNHNVMYWYQQKSSQAPKLLFHYYDKDFNNEADTPDNFQSRRPNTSFCFLDIRSPGLGDTAMYLCATSRQGENSPLHFGNGTRLTVT.

CDR3 nucleotide sequence: TGCGCCAGCAGCCAAGATCTGACAGCAACCTACGAGCAGTACGTC. It codes for CASSQDLTATYEQYV. The chain carries TRBV4-1 and TRBJ2-7, with D possibly matching TRBD1 (5 bases). V dropped 0 bases and J dropped 2 bases, with 11 bases sitting between them. Germline CDR1 is MGHRA and CDR2 is YSYEKL. The CDR3 is made up of 15 amino acids.